These 24 T cell receptor beta chains originate from one sample sequenced in a study of beta chain features in type 1 diabetes. cDNA synthesis used the whole RNA isolate, giving expressed TCRB sequences. The assay was immunoSEQ multiplex PCR, and TCRdb's table has in-frame clones only and misses some. Of nearly 250,000 clones in the sample, approximately 14% are singletons; the top ten hold about 0.024%. Source material: naive CD4+ T cells from blood. These receptors all stem from a woman aged 35 to 49 in good health.

The CDR3 region has the DNA TGCGCCAGCAGGGATGACAGACAGGGCAATAATTCACCCCTCCACTTT. This translates into CASRDDRQGNNSPLHF. This chain connects TRBV5-1 to TRBJ1-6; TRBD1 agrees at 7 bases. The V segment lost 5 bases and the J segment 5 bases; nucleotides outside the gene matches: 10. The germline gives CDR1 SGHRS, CDR2 YFSETQ. The CDR3 length is 16 residues. The variable domain in full, with the rest retrieved from reference TRBV5-1 and TRBJ1-6, is KAGVTQTPRYLIKTRGQQVTLSCSPISGHRSVSWYQQTPGQGLQFLFEYFSETQRNKGNFPGRFSGRQFSNSRSEMNVSTLELGDSALYLCASRDDRQGNNSPLHFGNGTRLTVT.

V usage is TRBV18 and J usage is TRBJ2-7; D is unclear. Germline V CDR1 and CDR2: KGHSH, LQKENI. V gave up 1 base and J gave up 0 bases, with 16 bases separating them. The CDR3 totals 17 residues. The CDR3 DNA reads TGTGCCAGCTCACCACTGCCCCCGGGTACTGTCTCCTACGAGCAGTACTTC. Translation gives CASSPLPPGTVSYEQYF.

This clone was seen a few times. The rearrangement uses TRBV7-9 and TRBJ1-2; D is undetermined. Germline values: CDR1 SEHNR, CDR2 FQNEAQ (reference sequence). With 3 bases removed from V and 6 bases from J, the gap between germline ends came to 8 bases. The CDR3 is made up of 12 amino acids. The CDR3 DNA reads as TGTGCCAGCAGCTTTTCCCCTAATGGCTACACCTTC. Its protein is CASSFSPNGYTF.

The chain has TRBV2 and TRBJ2-7; D ambiguous. The germline V gene encodes CDR1 SNHLY and CDR2 FYNNEI. Trimming left V 3 bases short and J 1 base short, with 13 bases between. The CDR3 runs 15 residues. The CDR3 sequence is CASSETWARSYEQYF. The CDR3 DNA follows: TGTGCCAGCAGTGAGACGTGGGCCCGGTCCTACGAGCAGTACTTC.

This clone has only a few counts. The gene calls are TRBV7-2 and TRBJ1-5; 9 bases line up with TRBD1. Germline CDR1 is SGHTA and CDR2 is FQGNSA. The CDR3 totals 15 residues. Trimming at V came to 5 bases and at J to 5 bases, leaving 7 bases not matched to a gene. Here the CDR3 reads CASSQGTGMYQPQHF. CDR3 nucleotide sequence: TGTGCCAGCAGCCAGGGGACAGGGATGTATCAGCCCCAGCATTTT.

The V gene is TRBV7-2, the J gene TRBJ2-1; 11 bases are shared with TRBD2. Per the germline V gene, CDR1 is SGHTA and CDR2 is FQGNSA. V trimming: 11 bases; J trimming: 8 bases; junction bases outside the gene matches: 14. The CDR3 has 15 amino acids. The DNA of the CDR3 is TGTGCCCTAACTAGCGGGGGTTCGGCAGGCGATGAGCAGTTCTTC. Its translation: CALTSGGSAGDEQFF.

V gene TRBV5-1 combines with J gene TRBJ1-2; D remains ambiguous. Trimming shortened V by 4 bases and J by 7 bases, and 17 bases separated the two germline ends. The CDR3 extends over 14 amino acids. Germline CDR1 and CDR2: SGHRS and YFSETQ. In DNA form, the CDR3 reads TGCGCCAGCAGCCCCCGGAGGCCCATAGTTGGCTACACCTTC. Its protein is CASSPRRPIVGYTF.

The chain recombines TRBV7-2 with TRBJ1-2, with TRBD1 identical over 12 bases. Unmatched junction bases numbered 7, after V lost 0 bases and J lost 8 bases. Looked up from germline, CDR1 is SGHTA and CDR2 is FQGNSA. The CDR3 contains 16 residues. For the CDR3, the DNA is TGTGCCAGCAGCTTAGCGCAGGCGGGACAGGGGGCCGGCTACACCTTC. Protein product: CASSLAQAGQGAGYTF. Using reference TRBV7-2 and TRBJ1-2 for the parts outside the CDR3, the full variable domain is GAGVSQSPSNKVTEKGKDVELRCDPISGHTALYWYRQSLGQGLEFLIYFQGNSAPDKSGLPSDRFSAERTGGSVSTLTIQRTQQEDSAVYLCASSLAQAGQGAGYTFGSGTRLTVV.

This CDR3 is CASSLGGTGRFGQYF. CDR3 bases: TGTGCCAGCAGCTTGGGCGGAACAGGGCGCTTTGGGCAGTACTTC. The chain employs TRBV5-6 and TRBJ2-7; weak D call: TRBD1 (6 bases). CDR3 length equals 15 residues. Trimming cost V 0 bases and J 9 bases, with 19 bases left between them. Germline V gene data show CDR1 as SGHDT and CDR2 as YYEEEE.

This clone was observed a handful of times. The rearrangement joins TRBV2 to TRBJ2-3, with a possible D match to TRBD1 (5 bases). Germline V gives CDR1 SNHLY, CDR2 FYNNEI. This CDR3 is built from 13 residues. Trimming removed 5 bases at V and 6 bases at J, with 12 bases between. Here the CDR3 DNA reads TGTGCCAGCAGTTGGGGCCCTAGGGATACGCAGTATTTT. Its translation: CASSWGPRDTQYF.

The table lists this clone with a few counts. This chain uses TRBV19 with TRBJ1-4; TRBD1 matches 9 bases. Per germline, CDR1 LNHDA and CDR2 SQIVND (reference sequence). The CDR3 runs 15 residues. J gave up 8 bases and V 4 bases, and 8 bases lay outside the gene matches. The CDR3 DNA is TGTGCCAGTAGTACCGGGGACAGGGATGAAGAAAAACTGTTTTTT. This translates into CASSTGDRDEEKLFF.

The V gene is TRBV29-1, the J gene TRBJ1-4; TRBD1 matches at 9 bases. The germline CDR1 and CDR2 sequences are SQVTM and ANQGSEA. This CDR3 spans 14 amino acids. V lost 6 bases to trimming and J lost 10 bases; unmatched junction nucleotides: 12. The CDR3 DNA is TGCAGCGTGGCCCGGACAGGGGCGATTGGAAAACTGTTTTTT. Translation: CSVARTGAIGKLFF.

This rearrangement joins TRBV5-3 to TRBJ1-1; 8 bases fit TRBD1. TRBV5-3 is given ORF status, its function remaining uncertain. This CDR3 comprises 16 residues. The junction had 9 bases not matched to a gene; V was cut back by 4 bases and J by 1 base. DNA of the CDR3: TGTGCCAGAAGCGCTAAATTAGACAGGGGGAACACTGAAGCTTTCTTT. It specifies CARSAKLDRGNTEAFF.

A few counts support this clone. J is TRBJ2-1 and V is TRBV9, with TRBD2 matching over 8 bases. Trimming took 4 bases from V and 5 from J; bases not matched to a gene: 8. The CDR3 is made up of 15 amino acids. The germline V gene has CDR1 SGDLS and CDR2 YYNGEE. DNA of the CDR3: TGTGCCAGCAGCCTCAGGACTAGCATCGACAATGAGCAGTTCTTC. Its translation: CASSLRTSIDNEQFF.

This clone was counted only a few times. The V call is TRBV6-6, the J call TRBJ2-3, with a weak D call TRBD1 (5 bases). The CDR3 has 14 residues. Germline V gene data show CDR1 as MNHNY and CDR2 as SVGAGI (reference sequence). V lost 9 bases and J 9 bases, leaving 22 bases between the germline ends. DNA for the CDR3: TGTGCCAGTATTTTGAACCCAATATCAGGGACGCAGTATTTT. It yields the protein CASILNPISGTQYF.

This clone was counted only a few times. The chain joins TRBV5-1 to TRBJ2-1, with unresolved D. V was shortened by 0 bases and J by 8 bases, with 9 bases between the two germline ends. Germline-derived CDR1 and CDR2 are SGHRS and YFSETQ. The CDR3 runs to 13 residues. The CDR3 sequence is CASSLAERHEQFF. CDR3 nucleotides: TGCGCCAGCAGCTTGGCCGAGCGTCATGAGCAGTTCTTC.

This clone was counted a few times. The rearrangement links TRBV5-1 to TRBJ1-2; 8 nucleotides align to TRBD1. The germline V gene has CDR1 SGHRS and CDR2 YFSETQ. V dropped 0 bases and J dropped 4; count of bases not matched to a gene: 14. CDR3 length: 18 amino acids. The CDR3 reads CASSLAPVPRGRGYGYTF. The CDR3 nucleotides are TGCGCCAGCAGCTTGGCCCCGGTCCCCAGGGGGCGAGGCTATGGCTACACCTTC.

This rearrangement joins TRBV18 to TRBJ1-5, with D perhaps matching TRBD1 (6 bases). In germline, CDR1 is KGHSH, CDR2 LQKENI. Trimming took 6 bases from V and 5 from J, leaving 17 bases between them. This CDR3 is 15 amino acids long. The CDR3 protein is CASSPQGNRDQPQHF. CDR3 nucleotide sequence: TGTGCCAGCTCCCCCCAGGGGAATCGTGATCAGCCCCAGCATTTT.

The rearrangement uses TRBV5-1 and TRBJ1-1; possibly TRBD1 for D (6 bases). The CDR3 spans 13 residues. Trimming removed 1 base at V and 11 bases at J, with 15 bases between. Germline CDR1 is SGHRS and CDR2 is YFSETQ. CDR3 bases: TGCGCCAGCAGCTTGACAGGGAGAAGGGAGGCTTTCTTT. Translated: CASSLTGRREAFF.

At least ten counts were recorded for this clone. The chain recombines TRBV29-1 with TRBJ1-1, with no clear D. This CDR3 contains 13 residues. Germline V gives CDR1 SQVTM, CDR2 ANQGSEA. Trimming took off 7 bases at V and 1 base at J, with 13 bases between the two ends. This CDR3 reads CSGRPSGNTEAFF. CDR3 DNA: TGCAGCGGCCGCCCCTCAGGGAACACTGAAGCTTTCTTT.

Only a few counts were recorded for this clone. This chain joins TRBV6-5 and TRBJ2-7, with 9 bases aligning to TRBD1. Trimming at V came to 6 bases and at J to 2 bases, leaving 2 bases not matched to a gene. CDR1 is MNHEY, CDR2 SVGAGI, per germline. The CDR3 is made up of 13 amino acids. The CDR3 is CASRGQGTYEQYF. The CDR3 coding sequence is TGTGCCAGCAGGGGACAGGGAACCTACGAGCAGTACTTC.

The chain joins TRBV9 to TRBJ2-1; D is possibly TRBD1 (6 bases). The germline V and J ends were trimmed by 6 bases and 5 bases, with 15 bases remaining between them. The CDR3 has 14 amino acids. Per germline, CDR1 SGDLS and CDR2 YYNGEE. The CDR3 DNA follows: TGTGCCAGCAAGGTTTCAGGGGAACACAATGAGCAGTTCTTC. Translation gives CASKVSGEHNEQFF.

The rearrangement links TRBV2 to TRBJ1-2; the D gene is possibly TRBD1 (5 bases). The CDR3 is made up of 15 amino acids. The V and J ends lost 6 bases and 1 base respectively, with 15 bases between them. CDR1 and CDR2 from the germline V gene are SNHLY and FYNNEI. The CDR3 coding sequence is TGTGCCAGCAGAAAAGCGGGGGATGGTAACTATGGCTACACCTTC. Translating gives CASRKAGDGNYGYTF. The full variable domain, in which reference TRBV2 and TRBJ1-2 provide the parts outside the CDR3, is EPEVTQTPSHQVTQMGQEVILRCVPISNHLYFYWYRQILGQKVEFLVSFYNNEISEKSEIFDDQFSVERPDGSNFTLKIRSTKLEDSAMYFCASRKAGDGNYGYTFGSGTRLTVV.

The V and J genes are TRBV18 and TRBJ1-6; D ambiguous. The CDR3 is 13 amino acids. CDR1 and CDR2 from the germline V gene are KGHSH and LQKENI. Trimming shortened V by 0 bases and J by 9 bases, and 6 bases separated the two germline ends. The CDR3 DNA follows: TGTGCCAGCTCACCACCGGCACGTTCACCCCTCCACTTT. Protein product: CASSPPARSPLHF.